The 27 T cell receptor beta chains in this list originate from one sample, sequenced in a study of T cell responses to AZD1222 COVID-19 vaccine. Sequencing was performed with immunoSEQ multiplex PCR; in TCRdb, only in-frame clones are kept and a portion is missing. The sample lists approximately 200,000 clones, around 93% occurring once. This specimen consisted of peripheral blood, obtained on day 0 of AZD1222 vaccination. These receptors were taken from an adult in good health.

The chain joins TRBV4-1 to TRBJ2-7, with D tentatively TRBD1 (6 bases). V lost 3 bases and J lost 1, with 10 bases in between. The CDR3 consists of 14 residues. Germline CDR1 is MGHRA and CDR2 is YSYEKL. Here the CDR3 DNA reads TGCGCCAGCAGCCATCTTGGACAGTCCTACGAGCAGTACTTC. It yields the protein CASSHLGQSYEQYF.

The chain is built from TRBV12-5 and TRBJ2-1, with 7 bases that match TRBD2. The CDR3 spans 14 residues. CDR1 is LGHNT and CDR2 is FRNRAP in the germline V gene. V gave up 7 bases and J gave up 4 bases; unmatched junction bases: 7. For the CDR3, the DNA is TGTGCTAGTGCGGTCCTAGCGGCGTACAATGAGCAGTTCTTC. It codes for CASAVLAAYNEQFF.

The chain has TRBV10-3 and TRBJ1-2; TRBD1 agrees at 9 bases. With 4 bases clipped from V and 8 bases from J, the junction kept 11 bases outside the gene matches. Germline V gene sequence: CDR1 ENHRY, CDR2 SYGVKD. The CDR3 spans 15 residues. CDR3 in DNA: TGTGCCATCAGTGGAATACGGACAGGGGCGGGGGGCTACACCTTC. Amino acid sequence: CAISGIRTGAGGYTF.

V gene TRBV27 combines with J gene TRBJ2-2; D tentatively fits TRBD1 or TRBD2 (5 bases each). CDR3 size: 14 residues. Trimming removed 0 bases at V and 4 bases at J, with 6 bases between. Germline loops: CDR1 MNHEY, CDR2 SMNVEV (reference sequence). In nucleotides, the CDR3 is TGTGCCAGCAGTTTATCGAGGGGCACCGGGGAGCTGTTTTTT. It yields the protein CASSLSRGTGELFF.

The V and J genes are TRBV28 and TRBJ2-1; TRBD2 aligns across 8 bases. This CDR3 has 14 amino acids. Germline CDR1 is MDHEN and CDR2 is SYDVKM. The V gene end was trimmed by 5 bases and the J gene end by 9 bases; junction bases not matched to a gene: 9. The CDR3: CASSPPAGVVEQFF. The DNA for the CDR3 is TGTGCCAGCAGTCCGCCAGCGGGAGTTGTTGAGCAGTTCTTC.

The V and J genes are TRBV19 and TRBJ2-2, with D unclear. V was pared by 5 bases and J by 0 bases, with 10 bases between. The V gene's germline CDR1 is LNHDA and CDR2 SQIVND (reference sequence). This CDR3 is built from 15 residues. The CDR3 loop reads CASSPTAPNTGELFF. DNA of the CDR3: TGTGCCAGTAGTCCCACGGCCCCGAACACCGGGGAGCTGTTTTTT. Using reference TRBV19 and TRBJ2-2 for the parts outside the CDR3, the full variable domain is DGGITQSPKYLFRKEGQNVTLSCEQNLNHDAMYWYRQDPGQGLRLIYYSQIVNDFQKGDIAEGYSVSREKKESFPLTVTSAQKNPTAFYLCASSPTAPNTGELFFGEGSRLTVL.

This sequence joins TRBV10-3 and TRBJ2-3, with TRBD1 as a possible D gene (5 bases). There are 14 residues in the CDR3. V lost 11 bases and J 5 bases, leaving 20 bases between the germline ends. Germline V CDR1 and CDR2: ENHRY, SYGVKD. CDR3 in amino acids: CASLGVVSGDTQYF. As DNA, the CDR3 is TGTGCCTCTTTAGGGGTTGTTTCTGGAGATACGCAGTATTTT.

CDR3 protein: CAWSGTGGVETQYF. The CDR3 DNA is TGTGCCTGGAGCGGGACAGGGGGCGTAGAGACCCAGTACTTC. This chain joins TRBV30 and TRBJ2-5, with 12 bases identical to TRBD1. V lost 3 bases, J lost 4 bases, and 3 bases stayed unmatched. The CDR3 is 14 residues long. Germline loops: CDR1 GTSNPN, CDR2 SVGIG (reference sequence).

This clone was observed once. The chain recombines TRBV5-5 with TRBJ1-3; no reliable D call. Germline V gives CDR1 SGHKS, CDR2 YYEKEE (reference sequence). This CDR3 comprises 16 residues. With 1 base removed from V and 0 bases from J, the gap between germline ends came to 11 bases. CDR3 bases: TGTGCCAGCAGCTTGCGGGCGCTCTCCTCTGGAAACACCATATATTTT. Its protein is CASSLRALSSGNTIYF.

The chain has TRBV6-2 or TRBV6-3 and TRBJ2-3; D unresolved. V was pared by 4 bases and J by 3 bases, with 8 bases between. The CDR3 runs 13 residues. Germline V gene lookup returns CDR1 MNHEY and CDR2 SVGEGT. The CDR3, as DNA: TGTGCCAGCAGTTCCCAGGTAACAGATACGCAGTATTTT. It is translated as CASSSQVTDTQYF.

This chain's CDR3 is CASSYSIGGGNTIYF. DNA for the CDR3: TGTGCCAGCAGTTACTCGATAGGAGGCGGAAACACCATATATTTT. The J gene is TRBJ1-3, the V gene TRBV6-6; no clear D. V was trimmed by 0 bases and J by 4 bases, leaving 10 bases between them. Looked up from germline, CDR1 is MNHNY and CDR2 is SVGAGI (reference sequence). The CDR3 length is 15 residues.

The chain combines TRBV6-1 with TRBJ2-1, with 7 bases matching TRBD2. The CDR3 totals 16 residues. Trimming at V came to 4 bases and at J to 0 bases, leaving 6 bases not matched to a gene. Germline assignment: CDR1 MNHNS and CDR2 SASEGT. The CDR3 nucleotides are TGTGCCAGCAGTGGGCGGGAGTCTATCTCCTACAATGAGCAGTTCTTC. Amino acids: CASSGRESISYNEQFF.

The chain joins TRBV28 to TRBJ2-7, with TRBD1 identical over 7 bases. Germline loops: CDR1 MDHEN, CDR2 SYDVKM. There are 16 residues in the CDR3. V gave up 1 base and J gave up 3 bases; unmatched junction bases: 9. The DNA of the CDR3 is TGTGCCAGCAGTTTATTATTAGGACAGGCGAACTACGAGCAGTACTTC. Its translation is CASSLLLGQANYEQYF.

The rearrangement links TRBV6-5 to TRBJ1-5, with D unclear. The CDR3 consists of 13 residues. Germline values: CDR1 MNHEY, CDR2 SVGAGI. Between the trimmed V and J ends, which lost 6 bases and 0 bases, there was a span of 6 bases. The CDR3 is CASSVGSNQPQHF. In DNA form, the CDR3 reads TGTGCCAGCAGCGTCGGTAGCAATCAGCCCCAGCATTTT.

The V call is TRBV6-2 or TRBV6-3, the J call TRBJ1-6; tentatively, D is TRBD1 (5 bases). CDR1 and CDR2 (germline): MNHEY, SVGEGT. V was shortened by 3 bases and J by 12 bases, with 18 bases between the two germline ends. The CDR3 is 15 residues long. CDR3 nucleotide sequence: TGTGCCAGCAGTTATTCGGGGACCCTGAATCAACCCCTCCACTTT. Its protein product is CASSYSGTLNQPLHF.

A remark on this clone: Within the sample, other DNA sequences also encode this same CDR3. J is TRBJ1-2 and V is TRBV28; D unresolved. The CDR3 runs 12 residues. From germline, CDR1 is MDHEN and CDR2 SYDVKM. Trimming stripped 3 bases from V and 7 bases from J, with 9 bases between. The CDR3 region has the DNA TGTGCCAGCAGTTTTCGAGGGTCTGGCTACACCTTC. Translation gives CASSFRGSGYTF.

The V gene is TRBV30, the J gene TRBJ2-1; D might be TRBD2 (5 bases). The CDR3 loop spans 14 amino acids. From germline, CDR1 is GTSNPN and CDR2 SVGIG (reference sequence). Trimming stripped 6 bases from V and 0 bases from J, with 12 bases between. CDR3 loop: CACGDTSSYNEQFF. The DNA of the CDR3 is TGTGCCTGCGGGGATACCTCCTCCTACAATGAGCAGTTCTTC.

The rearrangement uses TRBV5-1 and TRBJ2-3; D perhaps matches TRBD2 (5 bases). Trimming removed 0 bases at V and 8 bases at J, with 16 bases between. The CDR3 length is 15 residues. Germline values: CDR1 SGHRS, CDR2 YFSETQ. Here the CDR3 DNA reads TGCGCCAGCAGCTTGGATATCCTAGTTGGAGGTACGCAGTATTTT. This encodes CASSLDILVGGTQYF. Full variable domain (remainder filled in from reference TRBV5-1 and TRBJ2-3): KAGVTQTPRYLIKTRGQQVTLSCSPISGHRSVSWYQQTPGQGLQFLFEYFSETQRNKGNFPGRFSGRQFSNSRSEMNVSTLELGDSALYLCASSLDILVGGTQYFGPGTRLTVL.

The V gene is TRBV19, the J gene TRBJ2-7; D gene unclear. This CDR3 contains 11 residues. Germline-derived CDR1 and CDR2 are LNHDA and SQIVND (reference sequence). The V and J ends lost 5 bases and 7 bases respectively, with 9 bases between them. The CDR3 DNA reads as TGTGCCAGTAGTGACCGCGTAGAGCAGTACTTC. It is translated as CASSDRVEQYF.

About this clone: The sample holds other DNA sequences that translate to the same CDR3. The chain is built from TRBV19 and TRBJ1-5; D not resolved. Germline-derived CDR1 and CDR2 are LNHDA and SQIVND (reference sequence). This CDR3 comprises 12 residues. The V end was cut by 9 bases, the J end by 6 bases, with 12 bases between. For the CDR3, the DNA is TGTGCCAGCTCCACCTTTGGTCAGCCCCAGCATTTT. Translation gives CASSTFGQPQHF.

This sequence joins TRBV4-1 and TRBJ2-7, with TRBD2 as a possible D gene (5 bases). The CDR3 contains 15 residues. Germline CDR1 is MGHRA and CDR2 is YSYEKL. The V end was cut by 3 bases, the J end by 3 bases, with 15 bases between. The CDR3 here is CASSQAAESFYEQYF. The CDR3, as DNA: TGCGCCAGCAGCCAGGCAGCGGAGAGCTTCTACGAGCAGTACTTC.

This clone has a single count. The chain is built from TRBV11-1 and TRBJ1-1, with D perhaps matching TRBD1 (6 bases). Germline V gene lookup returns CDR1 SGHAT and CDR2 FQDESV (reference sequence). Trimming pared 1 base from V and 5 bases from J, leaving 14 bases between. The CDR3 contains 15 residues. CDR3 sequence: CASSLEARGGTEAFF. CDR3 bases: TGTGCCAGCAGCTTAGAGGCCCGAGGGGGGACTGAAGCTTTCTTT.

The chain couples TRBV30 to TRBJ1-4, with TRBD1 identical over 11 bases. The V gene end was trimmed by 3 bases and the J gene end by 8 bases; junction bases not matched to a gene: 2. The germline gives CDR1 GTSNPN, CDR2 SVGIG (reference sequence). The CDR3 has 13 amino acids. The CDR3 loop reads CAWSRDRGEKLFF. As DNA, the CDR3 is TGTGCCTGGAGCCGGGACAGGGGGGAAAAACTGTTTTTT. The whole variable domain, filled in from reference TRBV30 and TRBJ1-4, reads SQTIHQWPATLVQPVGSPLSLECTVEGTSNPNLYWYRQAAGRGLQLLFYSVGIGQISSEVPQNLSASRPQDRQFILSSKKLLLSDSGFYLCAWSRDRGEKLFFGSGTQLSVL.

V is TRBV5-4 and J is TRBJ2-1, with D perhaps matching TRBD1 or TRBD2 (7 bases each). Trimming removed 4 bases from V and 2 bases from J, with 13 bases in between. This CDR3 region has 15 residues. Germline V gene data show CDR1 as SGHNT and CDR2 as YYREEE (reference sequence). In DNA form, the CDR3 reads TGTGCCAGCAGCCCCAGGGGGGGAGCCTACAATGAGCAGTTCTTC. Amino acids: CASSPRGGAYNEQFF.

V is TRBV6-5 and J is TRBJ1-5, with D tentatively TRBD1 (5 bases). The CDR3 spans 14 residues. Trimming removed 6 bases from V and 7 bases from J, with 16 bases in between. CDR1 is MNHEY and CDR2 is SVGAGI in the germline V gene. CDR3 protein: CASRATVLVQPQHF. Here the CDR3 DNA reads TGTGCCAGCAGGGCGACAGTACTAGTCCAGCCCCAGCATTTT.

The rearrangement joins TRBV7-2 to TRBJ2-1; 12 positions agree with TRBD2. Germline V CDR1 and CDR2: SGHTA, FQGNSA. This CDR3 region has 17 residues. The V segment lost 0 bases and the J segment 7 bases; nucleotides outside the gene matches: 7. CDR3: CASSLALTSGRRNEQFF. The CDR3 bases are TGTGCCAGCAGCTTAGCGTTAACTAGCGGGAGGAGGAATGAGCAGTTCTTC.

The chain has TRBV24-1 and TRBJ1-2; possible D gene TRBD1, 5 bases. Germline-derived CDR1 and CDR2 are KGHDR and SFDVKD. Trimming took 3 bases from V and 2 from J, leaving 9 bases between them. The CDR3 is 14 residues long. DNA for the CDR3: TGTGCCACCAGTGATATGGGACGGAACTATGGCTACACCTTC. It yields the protein CATSDMGRNYGYTF.